This entry concerns a single TCR beta chain. What it binds is unknown. These data are taken from a study of cytomegalovirus exposure and HLA in healthy donors. Study-wide points: Later on, an analysis showed TCR association rates differing by HLA locus, with DRB1 the most and HLA-C the fewest. Sequences of the TCR beta chain were said to predict the HLA-A and HLA-B alleles of most subjects accurately. Altogether, some 160 TCR beta chains were recorded as cytomegalovirus-associated.

CDR1 and CDR2 (germline): MDHEN, SYDVKM. This CDR3 is 17 amino acids long. V was cut by 5 bases and J by 1 base, with 21 bases left in between. It was with 60 Vbeta and 13 Jbeta primers that the PCR ran. This table comes from immunoSEQ multiplex PCR, and its TCRdb copy is limited to in-frame clones, with some not included. The repertoire has approximately 150,000 clones, 79% of them found once; the top ten carry just under 6.5%. The chain links TRBV28 to TRBJ2-7, with D perhaps matching TRBD2 (5 bases). Sequencing was done on a sample of PBMCs. The TCR sequence derives from a man aged 50 to 60 in good health and CMV-seropositive. The CDR3 sequence is CASSTPSELVRSYEQYF. CDR3 DNA sequence: TGTGCCAGCAGTACCCCTTCGGAACTAGTTAGGTCCTACGAGCAGTACTTC.